This T cell receptor beta chain stems from a study of post-analysis software for immune sequencing data. Across the study: Several disease courses (relapsing-remitting, secondary progressive and progressive-relapsing) of multiple sclerosis were included.

The V gene's germline CDR1 is ENHRY and CDR2 SYGVKD. This CDR3 has 16 residues. The ends were cut back, 5 bases at V and 0 bases at J, with 14 bases in the middle. The study's findings and limits: Samples made in the same batch grouped tightly together by F measure. Controls had lower frequencies than patients of about 5 TRBV segments, which included TRBV5-6, TRBV5-1 and TRBV20-1. The normalized Chao1 diversity of multiple sclerosis patients was significantly lower than that of controls.

A note on this clonotype: Its antigen remains unidentified.

TCR beta cDNA libraries had unique molecular identifiers. Around 500,000 cDNA molecules came from around 1 to 10 million T cells. TCRdb passed the PCR reads through MiXCR, listing each CDR3 protein once. The sample yields roughly 580,000 distinct CDR3 sequences, around 44% seen once. The V and J genes are TRBV10-3 and TRBJ1-5; no clear D gene. The sequence came from a girl aged 10 to 17 with multiple sclerosis. Sequencing was done on a sample of blood. The CDR3 loop reads CAISRLLELSNQPQHF. The DNA for the CDR3 is TGTGCCATCAGTCGCCTTTTGGAGCTTAGCAATCAGCCCCAGCATTTT.